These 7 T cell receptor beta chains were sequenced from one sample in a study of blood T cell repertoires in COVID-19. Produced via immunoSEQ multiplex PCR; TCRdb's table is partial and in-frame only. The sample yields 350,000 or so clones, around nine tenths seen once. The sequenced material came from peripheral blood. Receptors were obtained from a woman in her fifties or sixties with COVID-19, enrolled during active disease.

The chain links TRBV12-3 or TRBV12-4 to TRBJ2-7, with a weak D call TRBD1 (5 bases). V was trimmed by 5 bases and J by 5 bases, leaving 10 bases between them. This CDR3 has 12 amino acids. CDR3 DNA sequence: TGTGCCAGCAGTGGTCAGGGCCACGAGCAGTACTTC. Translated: CASSGQGHEQYF.

The DNA for the CDR3 is TGTGCCAGCAGCTTATCGCAGGGAAGGCCCCAGCATTTT. Translating it yields CASSLSQGRPQHF. This chain uses TRBV11-2 with TRBJ1-5; weak D call: TRBD1 (5 bases). From germline, CDR1 is SGHAT and CDR2 FQNNGV. With 2 bases removed from V and 9 bases from J, the gap between germline ends came to 11 bases. The CDR3 has 13 residues.

The CDR3 nucleotides read TGTGCCAGCAGCGCCTCTGTCACAGATACGCAGTATTTT. As protein: CASSASVTDTQYF. The chain is built from TRBV9 and TRBJ2-3; D gene uncertain. The germline V and J ends were trimmed by 3 bases and 2 bases, with 7 bases remaining between them. The CDR3 length is 13 residues. Germline loops: CDR1 SGDLS, CDR2 YYNGEE.

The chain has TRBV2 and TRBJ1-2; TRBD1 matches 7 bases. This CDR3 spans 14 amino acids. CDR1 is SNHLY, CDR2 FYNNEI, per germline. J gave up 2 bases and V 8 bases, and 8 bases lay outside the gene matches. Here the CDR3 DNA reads TGTGCCAGCCGGGGACAGCTTCTGAACTATGGCTACACCTTC. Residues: CASRGQLLNYGYTF.

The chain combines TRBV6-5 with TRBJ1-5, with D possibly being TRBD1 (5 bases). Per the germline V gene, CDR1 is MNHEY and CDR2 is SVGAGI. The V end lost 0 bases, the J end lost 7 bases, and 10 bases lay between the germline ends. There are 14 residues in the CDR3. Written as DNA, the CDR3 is TGTGCCAGCAGTTACTCTCCAGGGCCCCAGCCCCAGCATTTT. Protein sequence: CASSYSPGPQPQHF.

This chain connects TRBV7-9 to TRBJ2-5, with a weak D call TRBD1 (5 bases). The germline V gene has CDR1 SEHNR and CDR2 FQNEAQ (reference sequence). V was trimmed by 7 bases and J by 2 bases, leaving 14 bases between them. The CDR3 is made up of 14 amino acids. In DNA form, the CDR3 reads TGTGCCAGCAAGACAGCCCTAATTCAAGAGACCCAGTACTTC. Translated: CASKTALIQETQYF.

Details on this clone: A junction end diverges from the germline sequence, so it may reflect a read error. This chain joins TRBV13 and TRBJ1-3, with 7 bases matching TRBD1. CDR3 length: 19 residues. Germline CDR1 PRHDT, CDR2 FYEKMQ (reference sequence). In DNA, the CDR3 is TGTGCCAGCAACTTAGGAGGGACAGATTTTTCTCGATCTGGAAACACCATATATTTT. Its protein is CASNLGGTDFSRSGNTIYF.